A single sample gave rise to the 10 T cell receptor beta chains below, sequenced in a study of blood T cell repertoires in COVID-19. Profiling relied on immunoSEQ multiplex PCR, and the TCRdb table lists in-frame clones only, not all of them. The table includes 140,000 or so clones, roughly 90% detected once. The specimen was peripheral blood. The receptors derive from a human donor with COVID-19, enrolled during active disease. The donor label of this sample is uncertain.

The chain is built from TRBV5-4 and TRBJ2-5, with a possible D match to TRBD1 (5 bases). V shed 0 bases and J shed 5 bases, with 17 bases lying between them. This CDR3 region has 16 residues. The germline V gene encodes CDR1 SGHNT and CDR2 YYREEE (reference sequence). CDR3 sequence: CASSLGLGREYETQYF. DNA of the CDR3: TGTGCCAGCAGCTTGGGCCTGGGCAGGGAATATGAGACCCAGTACTTC. Variable domain in full (rest from reference TRBV5-4 and TRBJ2-5): ETGVTQSPTHLIKTRGQQVTLRCSSQSGHNTVSWYQQALGQGPQFIFQYYREEENGRGNFPPRFSGLQFPNYSSELNVNALELDDSALYLCASSLGLGREYETQYFGPGTRLLVL.

CDR3 bases: TGTGCCAGCAGCTTAGGCGGTTCAGCGGGGGCCTACAATGAGCAGTTCTTC. It encodes CASSLGGSAGAYNEQFF. The rearrangement uses TRBV11-3 and TRBJ2-1; 8 nucleotides line up with TRBD2. Trimming took 1 base from V and 2 from J; bases not matched to a gene: 7. In germline, CDR1 is SGHNT, CDR2 YENEEA. This CDR3 region has 17 residues.

The chain has TRBV5-1 and TRBJ1-4; TRBD1 aligns across 9 bases. The germline V gene encodes CDR1 SGHRS and CDR2 YFSETQ. With 4 bases clipped from V and 10 bases from J, the junction kept 8 bases outside the gene matches. This CDR3 has 14 amino acids. The CDR3 is CASSLGQGFGKLFF. The CDR3 DNA sequence: TGCGCCAGCAGCCTGGGACAGGGTTTTGGAAAACTGTTTTTT.

The J gene is TRBJ1-2, the V gene TRBV5-1, with D possibly TRBD1 on 5 matching bases. Germline loops: CDR1 SGHRS, CDR2 YFSETQ. V was trimmed by 2 bases and J by 4 bases, leaving 12 bases between them. CDR3 length: 14 amino acids. CDR3 nucleotides: TGCGCCAGCAGCTTTTCTCGGCAGGGCTATGGCTACACCTTC. It codes for CASSFSRQGYGYTF.

The chain couples TRBV6-1 to TRBJ1-3; no definite D call. There are 16 residues in the CDR3. V was pared by 2 bases and J by 0 bases, with 11 bases between. The germline gives CDR1 MNHNS, CDR2 SASEGT. The CDR3 region has the DNA TGTGCCAGCAGTGAACTTGGCAGAAGCTCTGGAAACACCATATATTTT. Protein sequence: CASSELGRSSGNTIYF.

The count of this clone is one. The chain recombines TRBV4-2 with TRBJ1-5, with 8 bases matching TRBD1. J lost 7 bases, V lost 6 bases, and 14 bases had no gene match. Germline CDR1 and CDR2: LGHNA and YNFKEQ. CDR3 length: 16 residues. The CDR3 is CASRPHADRVDQPQHF. The CDR3, as DNA: TGTGCCAGCAGGCCCCATGCGGACAGGGTAGACCAGCCCCAGCATTTT.

The chain joins TRBV7-8 to TRBJ2-1, with 9 bases matching TRBD2. The J segment lost 4 bases and the V segment lost 5 bases, leaving 9 bases of the junction unmatched. This CDR3 region has 16 residues. Germline lookup yields CDR1 SGHVS and CDR2 FQNEAQ. The CDR3 loop reads CASSPRLADPYNEQFF. The CDR3, as DNA: TGTGCCAGCAGCCCAAGACTAGCGGACCCTTACAATGAGCAGTTCTTC.

The CDR3 region has the DNA TGTGCCAGCAGCAGGGACACCCGCAATCAGCCCCAGCATTTT. It encodes CASSRDTRNQPQHF. The chain links TRBV2 to TRBJ1-5, with TRBD1 as a possible D gene (6 bases). CDR1 is SNHLY, CDR2 FYNNEI, per germline. Between the trimmed V and J ends, which lost 6 bases and 2 bases, there was a span of 11 bases. This CDR3 has 14 residues.

The CDR3 spells CASSPDEQGAPVWVDNEQFF. DNA for the CDR3: TGTGCCAGCAGCCCAGACGAACAGGGGGCCCCAGTTTGGGTTGACAATGAGCAGTTCTTC. The V and J genes are TRBV5-5 and TRBJ2-1, with 9 bases aligning to TRBD1. The CDR3 is made up of 20 amino acids. V dropped 4 bases and J dropped 5; count of bases not matched to a gene: 22. Germline CDR1 reads SGHKS; CDR2 reads YYEKEE (reference sequence).

The chain recombines TRBV25-1 with TRBJ2-3; 7 bases agree with TRBD1. The CDR3 sequence is 14 residues long. The V and J ends lost 6 bases and 2 bases, in that order; junction bases with no gene match: 5. Germline CDR1 reads MGHDK; CDR2 reads SYGVNS. CDR3 amino acids: CASSRQGSTDTQYF. CDR3 bases: TGTGCCAGCAGCCGACAGGGTTCCACAGATACGCAGTATTTT.